Only one count was recorded for the clone carrying this T cell receptor beta chain. Stated time point: acute HCV infection, within 168 days of estimated infection date. No in vitro expansion preceded sequencing of these hepatitis C virus-specific cells, which were studied ex vivo. This specimen comes from a study of CD8 T cells in acute hepatitis C reinfection. Study outcomes and limitations: Overrepresentation in the naive pool did not explain the preferential TRBV04 and TRBV06 usage seen in all groups. A V04-02/J02-02 clonotype was among over 10 public ones, independent of outcome.

Only in-frame clones appear in the TCRdb table, and some are missing; sequencing was by immunoSEQ multiplex PCR. The data hold about a thousand clones, with about 60% observed a single time. After removal of 2 bases from V and 6 bases from J, the junction contained 6 bases not matched to a gene. The CDR3 runs to 14 residues. Germline CDR1 and CDR2: SNHLY and FYNNEI. Sequenced material: HCV NS3-1073 tetramer-sorted CD8+ T cells from PBMCs, taken during acute infection. The V and J genes are TRBV2 and TRBJ2-7, with TRBD1 identical over 8 bases. The receptor's source is a woman between 18 and 30 years old who spontaneously cleared hepatitis C infection. CDR3 nucleotides: TGTGCCAGCAGTGAATGGGGACAGGCCTCCGAGCAGTACTTC. This translates into CASSEWGQASEQYF. Together with reference TRBV2 and TRBJ2-7, the CDR3 gives the full variable domain: EPEVTQTPSHQVTQMGQEVILRCVPISNHLYFYWYRQILGQKVEFLVSFYNNEISEKSEIFDDQFSVERPDGSNFTLKIRSTKLEDSAMYFCASSEWGQASEQYFGPGTRLTVT.